The next 3 T cell receptor beta chains were all read from a single sample in a study of CD8+CD57+ T cells in acquired aplastic anemia. Genomic DNA, the template, was used for profiling of the TCR beta VDJ and CDR3. TCRdb redid the calling of the reads with MiXCR, one entry per CDR3 protein. The sample holds fewer than 200,000 distinct CDR3 sequences; around 50% are singletons and the top ten take over 10%. Patients selected for sequencing had displayed CD8+CD57+ cell expansion by flow cytometry. What was sequenced was sorted CD4+, CD8+, or CD8+CD57+ T cells (not recorded which) from PBMCs. All receptors derive from a human donor with aplastic anemia.

This chain uses TRBV12-3 or TRBV12-4 with TRBJ2-5; no definite D call. The CDR3 covers 13 residues. V was trimmed by 4 bases and J by 5 bases, leaving 11 bases between them. CDR3 bases: TGTGCCAGCAGTTCGGGCATAAGGGAGACCCAGTACTTC. Translating it yields CASSSGIRETQYF.

This clonotype was seen only a few times. V is TRBV29-1 and J is TRBJ2-7; 8 bases agree with TRBD1. CDR1 is SQVTM and CDR2 is ANQGSEA in the germline V gene. There are 13 residues in the CDR3. V trimming: 1 base; J trimming: 4 bases; junction bases outside the gene matches: 3. The chain's CDR3 is CSVEGTGRYEQYF. CDR3 DNA: TGCAGCGTTGAAGGGACAGGGCGGTACGAGCAGTACTTC.

The CDR3 region is CASREDRAGNQPQHF. The CDR3 DNA reads TGCGCCAGCAGGGAAGACAGGGCGGGCAATCAGCCCCAGCATTTT. This sequence joins TRBV10-2 and TRBJ1-5; TRBD1 agrees at 7 bases. This CDR3 is 15 amino acids long. CDR1 is WSHSY, CDR2 SAAADI, per germline. Losses at the gene ends were 6 bases for V and 2 bases for J; bases not matched to a gene: 7.